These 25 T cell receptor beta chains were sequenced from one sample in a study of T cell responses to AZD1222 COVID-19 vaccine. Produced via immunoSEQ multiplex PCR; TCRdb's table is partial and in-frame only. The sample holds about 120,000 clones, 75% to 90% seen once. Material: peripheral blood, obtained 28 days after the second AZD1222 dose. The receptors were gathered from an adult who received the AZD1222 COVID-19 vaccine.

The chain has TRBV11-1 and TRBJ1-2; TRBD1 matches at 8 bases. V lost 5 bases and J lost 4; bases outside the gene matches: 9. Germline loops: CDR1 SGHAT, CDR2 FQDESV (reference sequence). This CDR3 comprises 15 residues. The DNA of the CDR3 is TGTGCCAGCAGCCACTGGATGACAGGGGTCTATGGCTACACCTTC. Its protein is CASSHWMTGVYGYTF.

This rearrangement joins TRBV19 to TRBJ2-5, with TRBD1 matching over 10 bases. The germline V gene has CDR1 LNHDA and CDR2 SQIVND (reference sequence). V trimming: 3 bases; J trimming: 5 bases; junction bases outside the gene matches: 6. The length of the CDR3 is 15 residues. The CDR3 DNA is TGTGCCAGTAGTATCGGGACAGGGGTAGGGGAGACCCAGTACTTC. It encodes CASSIGTGVGETQYF.

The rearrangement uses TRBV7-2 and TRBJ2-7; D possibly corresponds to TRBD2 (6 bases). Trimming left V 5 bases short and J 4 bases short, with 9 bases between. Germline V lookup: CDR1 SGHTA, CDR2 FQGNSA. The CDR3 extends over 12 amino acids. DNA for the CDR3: TGTGCCAGCAGCGCGGGGCCTTACGAGCAGTACTTC. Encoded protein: CASSAGPYEQYF. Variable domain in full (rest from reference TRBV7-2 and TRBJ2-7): GAGVSQSPSNKVTEKGKDVELRCDPISGHTALYWYRQSLGQGLEFLIYFQGNSAPDKSGLPSDRFSAERTGGSVSTLTIQRTQQEDSAVYLCASSAGPYEQYFGPGTRLTVT.

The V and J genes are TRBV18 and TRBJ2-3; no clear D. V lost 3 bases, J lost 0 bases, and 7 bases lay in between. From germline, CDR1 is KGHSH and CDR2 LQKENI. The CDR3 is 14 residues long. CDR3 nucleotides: TGTGCCAGCTCACCCCTAGACAGCACAGATACGCAGTATTTT. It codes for CASSPLDSTDTQYF.

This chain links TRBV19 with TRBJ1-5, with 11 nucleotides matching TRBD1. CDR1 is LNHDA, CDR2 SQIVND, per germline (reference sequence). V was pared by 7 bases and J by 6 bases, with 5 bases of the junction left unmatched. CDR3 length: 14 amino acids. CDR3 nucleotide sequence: TGTGCCAGTAAGCGGACAGGGGGCCGTCAGCCCCAGCATTTT. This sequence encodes CASKRTGGRQPQHF.

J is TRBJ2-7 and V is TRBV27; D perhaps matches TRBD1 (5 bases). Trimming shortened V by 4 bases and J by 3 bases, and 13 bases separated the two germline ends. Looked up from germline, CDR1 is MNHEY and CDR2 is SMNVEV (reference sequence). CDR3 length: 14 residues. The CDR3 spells CASSSGHLLYEQYF. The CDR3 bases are TGTGCCAGCAGTTCCGGACACCTACTCTACGAGCAGTACTTC.

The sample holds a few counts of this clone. The CDR3 is CASSAGQTYEKLFF. Written as DNA, the CDR3 is TGCGCCAGCAGCGCGGGACAGACTTATGAAAAACTGTTTTTT. This sequence joins TRBV5-1 and TRBJ1-4, with 7 bases aligning to TRBD1. The germline V gene encodes CDR1 SGHRS and CDR2 YFSETQ. The V gene end was trimmed by 4 bases and the J gene end by 6 bases; junction bases not matched to a gene: 6. The CDR3 is 14 residues long.

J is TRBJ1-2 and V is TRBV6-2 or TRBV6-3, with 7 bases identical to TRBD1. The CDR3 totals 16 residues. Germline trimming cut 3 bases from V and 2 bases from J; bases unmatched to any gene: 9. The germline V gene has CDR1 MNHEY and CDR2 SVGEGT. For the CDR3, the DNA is TGTGCCAGCAGTTATGACAGGGCGGCATGGAACTATGGCTACACCTTC. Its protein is CASSYDRAAWNYGYTF.

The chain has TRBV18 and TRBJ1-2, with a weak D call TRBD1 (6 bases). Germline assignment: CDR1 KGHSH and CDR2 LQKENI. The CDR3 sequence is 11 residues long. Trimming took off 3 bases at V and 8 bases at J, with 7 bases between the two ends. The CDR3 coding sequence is TGTGCCAGCTCACCGGGGACAGGCTACACCTTC. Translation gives CASSPGTGYTF.

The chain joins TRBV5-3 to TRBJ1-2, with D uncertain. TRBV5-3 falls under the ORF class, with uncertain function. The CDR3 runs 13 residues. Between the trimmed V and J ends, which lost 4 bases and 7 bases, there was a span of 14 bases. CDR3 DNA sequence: TGTGCCAGAAGCACCACTGTGGGCCCTGGCTACACCTTC. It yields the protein CARSTTVGPGYTF.

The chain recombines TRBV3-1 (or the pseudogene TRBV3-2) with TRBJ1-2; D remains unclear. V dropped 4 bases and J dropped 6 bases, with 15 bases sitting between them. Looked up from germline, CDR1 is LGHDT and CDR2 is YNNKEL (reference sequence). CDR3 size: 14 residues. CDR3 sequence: CASSPLGGSNGYTF. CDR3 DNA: TGTGCCAGCAGCCCTTTGGGAGGGTCTAATGGCTACACCTTC.

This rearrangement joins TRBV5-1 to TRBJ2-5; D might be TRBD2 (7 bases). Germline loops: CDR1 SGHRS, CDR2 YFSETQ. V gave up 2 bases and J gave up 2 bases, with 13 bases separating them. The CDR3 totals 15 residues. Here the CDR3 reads CASSFAGALQETQYF. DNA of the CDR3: TGCGCCAGCAGCTTTGCGGGGGCCTTACAAGAGACCCAGTACTTC.

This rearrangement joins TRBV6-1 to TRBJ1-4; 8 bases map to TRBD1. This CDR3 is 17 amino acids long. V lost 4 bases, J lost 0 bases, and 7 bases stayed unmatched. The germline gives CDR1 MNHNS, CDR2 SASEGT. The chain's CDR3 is CASSVQGAGATNEKLFF. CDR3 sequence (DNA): TGTGCCAGCAGTGTTCAGGGGGCGGGGGCAACTAATGAAAAACTGTTTTTT.

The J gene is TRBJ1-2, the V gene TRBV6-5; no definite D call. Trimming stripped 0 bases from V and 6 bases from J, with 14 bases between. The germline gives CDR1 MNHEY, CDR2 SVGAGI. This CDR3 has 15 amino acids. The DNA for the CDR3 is TGTGCCAGCAGTTACTCGATTGGTGTGCGGAATGGCTACACCTTC. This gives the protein CASSYSIGVRNGYTF.

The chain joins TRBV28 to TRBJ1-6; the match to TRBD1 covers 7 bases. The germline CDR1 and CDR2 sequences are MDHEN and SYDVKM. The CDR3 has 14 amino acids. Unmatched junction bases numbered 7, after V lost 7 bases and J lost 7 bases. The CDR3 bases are TGTGCCAGCACCCTGACAGGGTCGAATTCACCCCTCCACTTT. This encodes CASTLTGSNSPLHF.

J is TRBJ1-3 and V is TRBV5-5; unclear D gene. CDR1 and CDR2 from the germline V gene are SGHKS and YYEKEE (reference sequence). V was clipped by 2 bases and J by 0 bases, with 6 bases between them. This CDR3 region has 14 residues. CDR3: CASSFADSGNTIYF. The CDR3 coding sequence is TGTGCCAGCAGCTTCGCCGACTCTGGAAACACCATATATTTT.

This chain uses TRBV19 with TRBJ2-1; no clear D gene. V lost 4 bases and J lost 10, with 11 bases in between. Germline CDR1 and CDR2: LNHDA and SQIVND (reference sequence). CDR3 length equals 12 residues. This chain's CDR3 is CASSTTRREQFF. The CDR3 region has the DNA TGTGCCAGTAGTACCACAAGGCGGGAGCAGTTCTTC.

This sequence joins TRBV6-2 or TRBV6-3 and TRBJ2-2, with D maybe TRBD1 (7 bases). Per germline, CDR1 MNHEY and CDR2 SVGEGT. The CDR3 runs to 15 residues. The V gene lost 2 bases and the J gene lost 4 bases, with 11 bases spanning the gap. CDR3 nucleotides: TGTGCCAGCAGTTACGGGGGGACAGCCACCGGGGAGCTGTTTTTT. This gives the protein CASSYGGTATGELFF.

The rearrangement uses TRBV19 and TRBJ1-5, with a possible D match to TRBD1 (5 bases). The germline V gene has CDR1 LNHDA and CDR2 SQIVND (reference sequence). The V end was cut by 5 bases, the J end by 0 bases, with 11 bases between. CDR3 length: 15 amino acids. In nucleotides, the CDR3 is TGTGCCAGTAGTGGTCGGACATATAGCAATCAGCCCCAGCATTTT. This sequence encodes CASSGRTYSNQPQHF.

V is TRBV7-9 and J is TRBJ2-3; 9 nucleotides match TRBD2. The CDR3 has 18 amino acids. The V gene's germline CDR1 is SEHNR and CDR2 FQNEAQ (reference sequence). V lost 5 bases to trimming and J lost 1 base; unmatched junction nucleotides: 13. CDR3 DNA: TGTGCCAGCAGCCCACCGGGTAGGGCTAGCGGGGGCACAGATACGCAGTATTTT. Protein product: CASSPPGRASGGTDTQYF. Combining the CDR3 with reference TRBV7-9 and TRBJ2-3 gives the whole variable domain DTGVSQNPRHKITKRGQNVTFRCDPISEHNRLYWYRQTLGQGPEFLTYFQNEAQLEKSRLLSDRFSAERPKGSFSTLEIQRTEQGDSAMYLCASSPPGRASGGTDTQYFGPGTRLTVL.

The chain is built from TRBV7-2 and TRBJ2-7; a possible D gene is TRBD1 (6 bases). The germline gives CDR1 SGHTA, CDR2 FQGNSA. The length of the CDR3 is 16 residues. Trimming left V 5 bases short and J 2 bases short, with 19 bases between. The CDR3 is CASSVTSRGMTYEQYF. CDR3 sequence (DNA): TGTGCCAGCAGCGTAACCAGCAGGGGTATGACCTACGAGCAGTACTTC.

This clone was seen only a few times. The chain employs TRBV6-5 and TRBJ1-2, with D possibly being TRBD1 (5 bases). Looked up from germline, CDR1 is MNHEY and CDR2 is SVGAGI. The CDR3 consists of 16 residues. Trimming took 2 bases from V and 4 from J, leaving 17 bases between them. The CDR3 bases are TGTGCCAGCAGTTACACCACAGGTCTGGGGATCTATGGCTACACCTTC. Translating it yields CASSYTTGLGIYGYTF.

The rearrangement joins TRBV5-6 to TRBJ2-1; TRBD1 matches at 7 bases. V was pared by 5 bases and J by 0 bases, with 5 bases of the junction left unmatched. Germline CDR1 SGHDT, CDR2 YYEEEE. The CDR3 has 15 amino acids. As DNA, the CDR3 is TGTGCCAGCAGGTCGACAGGGAGCTCCTACAATGAGCAGTTCTTC. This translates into CASRSTGSSYNEQFF.

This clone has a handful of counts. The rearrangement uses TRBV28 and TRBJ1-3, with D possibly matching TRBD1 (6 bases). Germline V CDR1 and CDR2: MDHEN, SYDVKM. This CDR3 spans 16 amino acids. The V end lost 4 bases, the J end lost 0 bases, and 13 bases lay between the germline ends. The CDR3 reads CASSSGGGFSGNTIYF. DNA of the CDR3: TGTGCCAGCAGTTCTGGCGGGGGCTTCTCTGGAAACACCATATATTTT.

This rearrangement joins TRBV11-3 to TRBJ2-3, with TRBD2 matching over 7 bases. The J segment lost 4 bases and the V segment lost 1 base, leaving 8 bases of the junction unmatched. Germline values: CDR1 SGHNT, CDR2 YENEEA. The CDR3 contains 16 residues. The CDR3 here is CASSLGTSSYSDTQYF. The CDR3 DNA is TGTGCCAGCAGCTTAGGGACTAGTAGTTATTCAGATACGCAGTATTTT. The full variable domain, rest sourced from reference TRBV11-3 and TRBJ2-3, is EAGVVQSPRYKIIEKKQPVAFWCNPISGHNTLYWYLQNLGQGPELLIRYENEEAVDDSQLPKDRFSAERLKGVDSTLKIQPAELGDSAVYLCASSLGTSSYSDTQYFGPGTRLTVL.